This T cell receptor beta chain was obtained from a study of cytomegalovirus exposure and HLA in healthy donors. Study-wide results and limits: Common viral pathogens seemed to be connected with several of the most significant clusters, according to a later analysis.

As regards this clone: The antigen is unknown.

It was with 60 Vbeta and 13 Jbeta primers that the PCR ran. Profiled with immunoSEQ multiplex PCR; TCRdb holds only in-frame clones, not every one. The sample lists under 200,000 clones, about three quarters seen once, with more than 5.5% in the top ten. This CDR3 spans 15 amino acids. Germline V CDR1 and CDR2: SGHTA, FQGNSA. Trimming took 1 base from V and 0 from J; bases not matched to a gene: 1. The TCR was taken from a man between 40 and 49 years old in good health and CMV-seronegative. The chain links TRBV7-2 to TRBJ2-7, with 9 bases identical to TRBD2. Source material: PBMCs. CDR3 in DNA: TGTGCCAGCAGCTTAGTAGCGGGAGACTCCTACGAGCAGTACTTC. Protein product: CASSLVAGDSYEQYF. Full variable domain (outside the CDR3, taken from reference TRBV7-2 and TRBJ2-7): GAGVSQSPSNKVTEKGKDVELRCDPISGHTALYWYRQSLGQGLEFLIYFQGNSAPDKSGLPSDRFSAERTGGSVSTLTIQRTQQEDSAVYLCASSLVAGDSYEQYFGPGTRLTVT.